The clone carrying this T cell receptor beta chain was observed a few times. This sample stems from a study of blood T cells in healthy people across ages. The ends were cut back, 4 bases at V and 4 bases at J, with 8 bases in the middle. The CDR3 is 12 residues long. The germline gives CDR1 SGHRS, CDR2 YFSETQ. Together with a sample-barcoded 5' primer, a J-beta primer mix was included in a second PCR lasting about 7 to 12 cycles. TCRdb independently ran MiXCR on the 5' RACE reads; one entry per CDR3 protein. The sample consists of around 800,000 distinct CDR3 sequences, 20% to 30% of them appearing once. This sample was shared with a second study, whose subject was T cells of mothers and their children. That work states: Over 8.5 million reads per mother and around 3.2 million per child were obtained.

The chain has TRBV5-1 and TRBJ2-5; D is unclear. The specimen sequenced was blood. This clonotype was sampled from a boy aged 5-17 years in good health. DNA for the CDR3: TGCGCCAGCAGCGGACCCCCAGAGACCCAGTACTTC. It specifies CASSGPPETQYF.